The 13 T cell receptor beta chains listed next were all sequenced from one sample in a study of blood T cell repertoires in COVID-19 (dated by TCRdb to 2020 to 2022). The library came from the immunoSEQ multiplex PCR assay. TCRdb stores this immuneACCESS table with in-frame sequences only. Part of the clones is absent; in the studies checked, under half of the shortfall reflects unresolved V genes, and no reason is known for the rest. Here the sample has about 160,000 clones; over 80% occur a single time. The biggest ten clones account for 4.8% of the sample. The specimen sequenced was peripheral blood. Receptors were obtained from a man aged 25 to 45 with COVID-19, enrolled during active disease.

The rearrangement links TRBV24-1 to TRBJ2-7, with TRBD1 identical over 11 bases. Germline V gene sequence: CDR1 KGHDR, CDR2 SFDVKD. The CDR3 loop spans 14 amino acids. The trim removed 7 bases at V and 7 bases at J, leaving 8 bases unmatched. CDR3 sequence reads: CATSAPGQGGEQYF. The CDR3 coding sequence is TGTGCCACCAGCGCTCCGGGACAGGGGGGAGAGCAGTACTTC.

This rearrangement joins TRBV19 to TRBJ1-1; TRBD1 is a possible D gene (6 bases). Germline V gene sequence: CDR1 LNHDA, CDR2 SQIVND (reference sequence). V was trimmed by 9 bases and J by 0 bases, leaving 11 bases between them. The CDR3 spans 13 residues. The CDR3, as DNA: TGTGCCAGCTCACAGGGTATGAACACTGAAGCTTTCTTT. Translated, it gives CASSQGMNTEAFF.

The chain employs TRBV5-1 and TRBJ2-2; 7 bases are a match to TRBD2. The CDR3 loop spans 16 amino acids. With 0 bases clipped from V and 7 bases from J, the junction kept 9 bases outside the gene matches. The germline V gene has CDR1 SGHRS and CDR2 YFSETQ. CDR3 sequence (DNA): TGCGCCAGCAGCTTGGGGCTAGCGGCAGAGGGCGGGGAGCTGTTTTTT. Residues: CASSLGLAAEGGELFF.

Here the CDR3 reads CASSIRDREPNQPQHF. Here the CDR3 DNA reads TGTGCCAGCAGCATCCGGGACAGGGAGCCGAATCAGCCCCAGCATTTT. V usage is TRBV21-1 and J usage is TRBJ1-5; the D call of TRBD1 is as the table states it, not checked on the DNA. TRBV21-1 is marked as a pseudogene. The CDR3 is 16 amino acids.

This clone was seen a single time. The rearrangement links TRBV18 to TRBJ2-3; 8 nucleotides line up with TRBD2. V shed 8 bases, J shed 2 bases, and the junction held 12 bases outside the gene matches. Germline CDR1 and CDR2: KGHSH and LQKENI. This CDR3 is 16 amino acids long. The CDR3 DNA reads as TGTGCCAGCCCGACCAGGGGCGGGGGGAACACAGATACGCAGTATTTT. The encoded protein is CASPTRGGGNTDTQYF.

The chain uses TRBV2 and TRBJ1-2, with 11 bases that match TRBD1. This CDR3 is built from 16 residues. Trimming took 6 bases from V and 0 from J; bases not matched to a gene: 6. CDR1 and CDR2 (germline): SNHLY, FYNNEI. CDR3 coding DNA: TGTGCCAGCAGGCTACCGGGACAGGGGGCTAACTATGGCTACACCTTC. It specifies CASRLPGQGANYGYTF.

The CDR3 sequence is CASSIYRVPGSPLHF. The CDR3 DNA sequence: TGTGCCAGCAGCATTTACAGGGTCCCTGGGTCACCCCTCCACTTT. V usage is TRBV5-6 and J usage is TRBJ1-6; D is possibly TRBD1 (6 bases). CDR3 length equals 15 residues. Trimming removed 4 bases from V and 10 bases from J, with 18 bases in between. Germline V gene lookup returns CDR1 SGHDT and CDR2 YYEEEE.

This clone has just one count. The rearrangement links TRBV20-1 to TRBJ1-4; no clear D. The CDR3 contains 11 residues. With 2 bases removed from V and 7 bases from J, the gap between germline ends came to 5 bases. Germline CDR1 and CDR2: DFQATT and SNEGSKA (reference sequence). CDR3 coding DNA: TGCAGTGCTAGATGGCTTGAAAAACTGTTTTTT. This sequence encodes CSARWLEKLFF.

The rearrangement links TRBV30 to TRBJ2-2, with D tentatively TRBD1 (5 bases). The CDR3 extends over 12 amino acids. Germline V gene sequence: CDR1 GTSNPN, CDR2 SVGIG (reference sequence). V was pared by 2 bases and J by 6 bases, with 7 bases between. DNA of the CDR3: TGTGCCTGGAGTCAGGGTCCCGGGGAGCTGTTTTTT. Translated, it gives CAWSQGPGELFF.

V gene TRBV19 combines with J gene TRBJ1-5, with D unclear. The germline V and J ends were trimmed by 3 bases and 0 bases, with 12 bases remaining between them. Germline V gene data show CDR1 as LNHDA and CDR2 as SQIVND (reference sequence). This CDR3 region has 16 residues. Here the CDR3 reads CASSMRLADSNQPQHF. The DNA of the CDR3 is TGTGCCAGTAGTATGAGGCTGGCGGATAGCAATCAGCCCCAGCATTTT. Filled out from reference TRBV19 and TRBJ1-5, the complete variable domain reads DGGITQSPKYLFRKEGQNVTLSCEQNLNHDAMYWYRQDPGQGLRLIYYSQIVNDFQKGDIAEGYSVSREKKESFPLTVTSAQKNPTAFYLCASSMRLADSNQPQHFGDGTRLSIL.

V is TRBV5-5 and J is TRBJ1-4, with D tentatively TRBD1 (5 bases). Germline CDR1 reads SGHKS; CDR2 reads YYEKEE (reference sequence). Trimming shortened V by 2 bases and J by 6 bases, and 14 bases separated the two germline ends. The CDR3 runs to 15 residues. The CDR3 protein is CASSLFQGSDEKLFF. In nucleotides, the CDR3 is TGTGCCAGCAGCTTATTTCAGGGATCGGATGAAAAACTGTTTTTT.

The chain has TRBV2 and TRBJ2-2; 7 nucleotides align to TRBD1. V was pared by 7 bases and J by 7 bases, with 9 bases of the junction left unmatched. Germline CDR1 and CDR2: SNHLY and FYNNEI. The CDR3 is 14 amino acids. CDR3 DNA sequence: TGTGCCAGCAATAGGGGGCAGATGGTCGGGGAGCTGTTTTTT. Protein sequence: CASNRGQMVGELFF.

This chain links TRBV7-2 with TRBJ2-7; 11 bases are a match to TRBD2. CDR3 length equals 15 residues. Germline assignment: CDR1 SGHTA and CDR2 FQGNSA. The trim removed 3 bases at V and 2 bases at J, leaving 3 bases unmatched. The CDR3, as DNA: TGTGCCAGCAGCTTTCGACTAGCGGGAACCTACGAGCAGTACTTC. Its translation is CASSFRLAGTYEQYF.